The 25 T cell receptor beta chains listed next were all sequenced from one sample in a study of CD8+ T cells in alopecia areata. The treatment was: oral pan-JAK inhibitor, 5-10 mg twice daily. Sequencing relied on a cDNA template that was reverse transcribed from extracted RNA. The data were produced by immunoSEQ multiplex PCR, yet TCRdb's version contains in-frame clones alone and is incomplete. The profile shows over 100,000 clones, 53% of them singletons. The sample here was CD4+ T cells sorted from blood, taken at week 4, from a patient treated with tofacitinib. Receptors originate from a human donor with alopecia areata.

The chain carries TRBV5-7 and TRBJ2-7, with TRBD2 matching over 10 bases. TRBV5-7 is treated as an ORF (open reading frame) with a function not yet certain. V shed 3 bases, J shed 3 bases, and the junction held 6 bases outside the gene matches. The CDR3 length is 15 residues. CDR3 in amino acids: CASSCPSGSFYEQYF. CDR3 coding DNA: TGTGCCAGCAGCTGTCCTAGCGGGAGTTTCTACGAGCAGTACTTC.

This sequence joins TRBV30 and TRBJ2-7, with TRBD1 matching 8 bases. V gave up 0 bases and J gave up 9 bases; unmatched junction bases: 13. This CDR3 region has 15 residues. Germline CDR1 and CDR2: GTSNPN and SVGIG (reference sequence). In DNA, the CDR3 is TGTGCCTGGAGTGTAGGGCAGGGGGCCTCCCTAGGGCAGTACTTC. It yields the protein CAWSVGQGASLGQYF.

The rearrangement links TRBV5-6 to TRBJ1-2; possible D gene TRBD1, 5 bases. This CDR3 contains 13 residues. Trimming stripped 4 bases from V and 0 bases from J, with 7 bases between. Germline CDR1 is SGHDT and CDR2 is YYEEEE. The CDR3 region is CASSPGANYGYTF. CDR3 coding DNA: TGTGCCAGCAGCCCGGGGGCTAACTATGGCTACACCTTC.

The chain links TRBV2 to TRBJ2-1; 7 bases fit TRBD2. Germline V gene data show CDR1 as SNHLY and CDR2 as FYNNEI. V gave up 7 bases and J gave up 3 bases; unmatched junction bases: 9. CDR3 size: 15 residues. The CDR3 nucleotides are TGTGCCAGCATTCCCGTCCTAGCGGACTACAATGAGCAGTTCTTC. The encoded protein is CASIPVLADYNEQFF.

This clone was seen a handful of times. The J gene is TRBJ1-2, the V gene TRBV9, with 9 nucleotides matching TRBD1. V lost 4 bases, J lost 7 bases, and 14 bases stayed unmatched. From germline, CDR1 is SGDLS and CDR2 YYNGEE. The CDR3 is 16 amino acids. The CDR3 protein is CASSPRPETGGGGYTF. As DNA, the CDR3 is TGTGCCAGCAGCCCTCGCCCCGAGACAGGGGGAGGTGGCTACACCTTC.

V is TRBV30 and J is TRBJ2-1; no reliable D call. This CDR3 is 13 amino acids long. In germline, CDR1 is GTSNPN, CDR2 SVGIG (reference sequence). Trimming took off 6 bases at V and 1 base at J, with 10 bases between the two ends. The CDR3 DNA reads TGTGCCTGTGAATTTTCGTCCTACAATGAGCAGTTCTTC. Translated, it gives CACEFSSYNEQFF.

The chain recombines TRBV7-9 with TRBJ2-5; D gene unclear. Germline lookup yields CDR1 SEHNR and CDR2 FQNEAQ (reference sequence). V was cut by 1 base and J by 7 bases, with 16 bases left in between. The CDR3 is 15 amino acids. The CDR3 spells CASSLGQLIGGTQYF. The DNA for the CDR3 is TGTGCCAGCAGCTTAGGGCAGCTTATCGGCGGGACCCAGTACTTC.

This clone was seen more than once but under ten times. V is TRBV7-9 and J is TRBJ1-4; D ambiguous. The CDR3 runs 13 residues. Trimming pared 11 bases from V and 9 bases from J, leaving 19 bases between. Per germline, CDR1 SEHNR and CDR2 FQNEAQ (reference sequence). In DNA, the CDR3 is TGTGCCGGTGGGGAGTCCACAGCTCAAAAACTGTTTTTT. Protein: CAGGESTAQKLFF.

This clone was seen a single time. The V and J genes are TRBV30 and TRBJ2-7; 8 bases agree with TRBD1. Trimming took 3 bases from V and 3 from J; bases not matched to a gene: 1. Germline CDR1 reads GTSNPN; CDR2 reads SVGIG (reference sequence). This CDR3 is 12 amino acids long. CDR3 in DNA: TGTGCCTGGAGCACAGGGGGCTACGAGCAGTACTTC. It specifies CAWSTGGYEQYF.

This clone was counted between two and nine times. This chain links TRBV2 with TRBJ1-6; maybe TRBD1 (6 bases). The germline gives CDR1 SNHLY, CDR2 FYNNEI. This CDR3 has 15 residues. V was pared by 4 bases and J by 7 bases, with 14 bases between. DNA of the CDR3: TGTGCCAGCAGTGTCGGACAGATACCCAATTCACCCCTCCACTTT. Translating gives CASSVGQIPNSPLHF.

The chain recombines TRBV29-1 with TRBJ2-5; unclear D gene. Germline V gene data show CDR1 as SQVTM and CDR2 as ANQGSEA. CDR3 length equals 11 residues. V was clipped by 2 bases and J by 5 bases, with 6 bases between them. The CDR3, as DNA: TGCAGCGTTGAATTGGCGGAGACCCAGTACTTC. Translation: CSVELAETQYF. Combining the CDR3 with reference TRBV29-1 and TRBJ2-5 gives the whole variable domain SAVISQKPSRDICQRGTSLTIQCQVDSQVTMMFWYRQQPGQSLTLIATANQGSEATYESGFVIDKFPISRPNLTFSTLTVSNMSPEDSSIYLCSVELAETQYFGPGTRLLVL.

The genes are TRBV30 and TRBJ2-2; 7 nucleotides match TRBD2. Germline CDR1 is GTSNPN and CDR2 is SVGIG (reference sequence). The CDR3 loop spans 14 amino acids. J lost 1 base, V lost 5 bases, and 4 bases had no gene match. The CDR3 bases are TGTGCCTGGGGGAGCGGGGTGAACACCGGGGAGCTGTTTTTT. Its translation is CAWGSGVNTGELFF. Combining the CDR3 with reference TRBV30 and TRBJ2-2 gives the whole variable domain SQTIHQWPATLVQPVGSPLSLECTVEGTSNPNLYWYRQAAGRGLQLLFYSVGIGQISSEVPQNLSASRPQDRQFILSSKKLLLSDSGFYLCAWGSGVNTGELFFGEGSRLTVL.

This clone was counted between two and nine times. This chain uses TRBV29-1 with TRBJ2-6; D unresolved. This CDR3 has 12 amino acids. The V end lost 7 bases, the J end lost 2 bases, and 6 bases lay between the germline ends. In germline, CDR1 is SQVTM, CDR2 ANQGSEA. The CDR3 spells CSGYTGANVLTF. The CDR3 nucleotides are TGCAGCGGGTACACTGGGGCCAACGTCCTGACTTTC.

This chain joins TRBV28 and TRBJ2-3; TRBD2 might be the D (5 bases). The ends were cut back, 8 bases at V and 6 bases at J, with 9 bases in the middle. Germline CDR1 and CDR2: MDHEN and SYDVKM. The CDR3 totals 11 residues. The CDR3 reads CASVGGDTQYF. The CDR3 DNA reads TGTGCCAGCGTCGGCGGGGATACGCAGTATTTT.

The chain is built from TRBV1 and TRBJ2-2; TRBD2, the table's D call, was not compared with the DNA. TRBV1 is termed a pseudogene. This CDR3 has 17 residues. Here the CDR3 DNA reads TGCACCAGCAGCCTTGGACTAGCGGGGGGTCATCGCGGGGAGCTGTTTTTT. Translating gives CTSSLGLAGGHRGELFF.

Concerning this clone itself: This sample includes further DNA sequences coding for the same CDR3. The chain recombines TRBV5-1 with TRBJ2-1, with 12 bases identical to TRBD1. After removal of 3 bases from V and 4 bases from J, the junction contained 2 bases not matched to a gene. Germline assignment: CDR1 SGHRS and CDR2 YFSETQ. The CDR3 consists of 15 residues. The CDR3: CASSSGQGAYNEQFF. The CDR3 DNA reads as TGCGCCAGCAGCTCGGGACAGGGGGCGTACAATGAGCAGTTCTTC.

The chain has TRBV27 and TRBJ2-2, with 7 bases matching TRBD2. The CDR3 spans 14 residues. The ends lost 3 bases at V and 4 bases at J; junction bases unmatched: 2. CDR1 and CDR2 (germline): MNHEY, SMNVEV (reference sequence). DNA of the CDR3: TGTGCCAGCAGTTTGGGGGGGTTCACCGGGGAGCTGTTTTTT. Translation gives CASSLGGFTGELFF.

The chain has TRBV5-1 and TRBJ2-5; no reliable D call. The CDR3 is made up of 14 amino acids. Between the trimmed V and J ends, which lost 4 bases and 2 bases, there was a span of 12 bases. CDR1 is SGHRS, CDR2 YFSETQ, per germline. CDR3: CASSPDVTQETQYF. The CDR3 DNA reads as TGCGCCAGCAGCCCAGATGTCACTCAAGAGACCCAGTACTTC.

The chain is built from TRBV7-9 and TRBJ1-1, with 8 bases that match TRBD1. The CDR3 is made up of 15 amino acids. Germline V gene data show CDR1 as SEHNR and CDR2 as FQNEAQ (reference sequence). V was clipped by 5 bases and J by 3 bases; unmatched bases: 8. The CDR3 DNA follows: TGTGCCAGCAGCCTCCTAGGACAGGGAGACACTGAAGCTTTCTTT. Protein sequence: CASSLLGQGDTEAFF.

The CDR3: CAWSVRRVGRGYTF. DNA for the CDR3: TGTGCCTGGAGTGTTCGGCGGGTCGGACGGGGCTACACCTTC. The chain has TRBV30 and TRBJ1-2; D is unresolved. CDR1 and CDR2 (germline): GTSNPN, SVGIG (reference sequence). The CDR3 length is 14 residues. V lost 0 bases and J 8 bases, leaving 16 bases between the germline ends.

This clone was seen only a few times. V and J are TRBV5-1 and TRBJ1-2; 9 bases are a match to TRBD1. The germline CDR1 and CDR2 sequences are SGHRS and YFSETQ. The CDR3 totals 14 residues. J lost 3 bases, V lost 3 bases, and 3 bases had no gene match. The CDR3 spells CASSWTGDDYGYTF. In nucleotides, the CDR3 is TGCGCCAGCAGCTGGACAGGGGATGACTATGGCTACACCTTC.

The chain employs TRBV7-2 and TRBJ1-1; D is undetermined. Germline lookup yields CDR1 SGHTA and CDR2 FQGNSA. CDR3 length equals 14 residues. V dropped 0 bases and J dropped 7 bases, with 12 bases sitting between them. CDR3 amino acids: CASSLALGGFEAFF. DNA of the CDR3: TGTGCCAGCAGCTTAGCGCTGGGAGGGTTTGAAGCTTTCTTT.

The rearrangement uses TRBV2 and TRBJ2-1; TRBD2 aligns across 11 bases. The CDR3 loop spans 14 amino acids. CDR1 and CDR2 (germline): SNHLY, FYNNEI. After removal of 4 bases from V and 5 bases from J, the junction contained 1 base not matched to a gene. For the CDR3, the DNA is TGTGCCAGCAGTGGACTAGCGGGAAACAATGAGCAGTTCTTC. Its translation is CASSGLAGNNEQFF.

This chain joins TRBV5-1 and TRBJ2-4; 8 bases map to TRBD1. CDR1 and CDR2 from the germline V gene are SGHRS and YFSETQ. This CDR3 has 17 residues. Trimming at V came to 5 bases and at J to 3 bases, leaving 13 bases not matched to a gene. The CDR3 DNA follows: TGCGCCAGCAGGCCCCAACAGGGGGAGGCTTTCAAAAACATTCAGTACTTC. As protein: CASRPQQGEAFKNIQYF.

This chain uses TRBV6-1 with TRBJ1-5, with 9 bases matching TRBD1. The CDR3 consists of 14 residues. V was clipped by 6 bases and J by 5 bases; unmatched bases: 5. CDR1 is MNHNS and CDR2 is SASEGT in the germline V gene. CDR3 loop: CASRGQGRDQPQHF. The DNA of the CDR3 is TGTGCCAGCAGGGGACAGGGACGGGATCAGCCCCAGCATTTT.